The source of this T cell receptor beta chain is a study of T cells in Graves' hyperthyroidism and ophthalmopathy. V lost 0 bases to trimming and J lost 5 bases, with 7 bases between them. Germline CDR1 is KGHSH and CDR2 is LQKENI. CDR3 length: 14 amino acids. Clinical symptoms, serum thyroxine, TRAb, thyroid ultrasound and orbital computed tomography informed diagnoses. The sample holds many counts of this clonotype. RNA transcripts provided the source from which TCR beta CDR3 regions were amplified. First-round RT-PCR of the TCR CDR3 relied on the HTBI primer set. TCRdb redid the calling of the multiplex PCR reads with MiXCR, one entry per CDR3 protein. This table has under 300,000 distinct CDR3 sequences, 13% to 15% appearing once.

The sample taken for sequencing was blood. This TCR was sampled from a woman in her fifties or sixties with Graves' hyperthyroidism that later progressed to Graves' ophthalmopathy. V gene TRBV18 combines with J gene TRBJ2-2, with unresolved D. CDR3 in amino acids: CASSPPERTGELFF. As DNA, the CDR3 is TGTGCCAGCTCACCACCGGAGAGGACCGGGGAGCTGTTTTTT.